Described below is a single T cell receptor (beta chain) sequence and its context. The antigen is unknown. CDR1 is MDHEN, CDR2 SYDVKM, per germline. Trimming cost V 6 bases and J 5 bases; bases outside gene matches: 10. The CDR3 loop spans 16 amino acids. This record belongs to a study of blood T cells in healthy people across ages. The study's findings and limits: Unsorted PBMC input precluded a conclusive naive versus antigen-experienced comparison. Aged donors had fewer naive CD4+ cells and lower diversity than long-lived donors.

A second PCR of roughly 6 to 12 cycles used a sample-barcoded 5' primer and a J-beta primer mix. TCRdb re-called the 5' RACE reads with MiXCR, one entry per CDR3 protein. The table has about 800,000 distinct CDR3 sequences, 20% to 25% seen once. These data were also reused for a study on T cells of mothers and their children. From that second work: Each child gave approximately 3.2 million TCR beta CDR3 reads (each mother, over 9.5 million).

The chain combines TRBV28 with TRBJ1-3; 10 bases are a match to TRBD1. The clonotype was recovered from a boy between 10 and 17 years old in good health. The sequenced material came from blood. CDR3 sequence reads: CASSRSGDRGRNTIYF. CDR3 coding DNA: TGTGCCAGCAGCCGTTCTGGGGACAGGGGTAGAAACACCATATATTTT.